This passage covers 25 T cell receptor beta chains from one sample sequenced in a study of T cells in Graves' hyperthyroidism and ophthalmopathy. Amplified TCR beta CDR3 regions came from RNA transcripts. Using the HTBI primer set, a first-round RT-PCR was run on the TCR CDR3. TCRdb re-called the multiplex PCR reads with MiXCR, one entry per CDR3 protein. The sample lists 400,000 to 500,000 distinct CDR3 sequences, over 12% seen once, with about 13% in the top ten. Sequenced input: blood. The receptors stem from a man aged 18-30 years with Graves' ophthalmopathy.

This clonotype was counted many times. The V gene is TRBV6-1, the J gene TRBJ2-7, with D hard to call. The CDR3 is made up of 13 amino acids. V was pared by 2 bases and J by 7 bases, with 12 bases between. CDR1 is MNHNS, CDR2 SASEGT, per germline. CDR3 sequence: CASSEIVLGEQYF. The CDR3 DNA reads as TGTGCCAGCAGTGAAATAGTTTTGGGGGAGCAGTACTTC.

This clonotype showed up just a few times. V gene TRBV20-1 combines with J gene TRBJ1-6, with 8 bases aligning to TRBD1. Germline CDR1 reads DFQATT; CDR2 reads SNEGSKA (reference sequence). This CDR3 comprises 18 residues. Losses at the gene ends were 1 base for V and 2 bases for J; bases not matched to a gene: 10. The chain's CDR3 is CSARVEDRVLPYNSPLHF. CDR3 sequence (DNA): TGCAGTGCTAGAGTGGAGGACAGGGTATTGCCCTATAATTCACCCCTCCACTTT.

This clonotype was seen ten or more times. V is TRBV5-8 and J is TRBJ1-2, with 8 bases identical to TRBD1. V trimming: 4 bases; J trimming: 2 bases; junction bases outside the gene matches: 1. There are 13 residues in the CDR3. Germline V CDR1 and CDR2: SGHTS, YDEGEE. This chain's CDR3 is CASSRDRNYGYTF. The CDR3 nucleotides read TGTGCCAGCAGCCGGGACAGGAACTATGGCTACACCTTC.

This clonotype has a count of ten or more. J is TRBJ1-2 and V is TRBV2; D gene ambiguous. The CDR3 is 11 residues long. The V end lost 8 bases, the J end lost 10 bases, and 14 bases lay between the germline ends. The germline gives CDR1 SNHLY, CDR2 FYNNEI. This CDR3 is CASVLETHYTF. For the CDR3, the DNA is TGTGCCAGCGTGCTTGAGACCCACTACACCTTC.

This clonotype was recorded many times. The chain has TRBV19 and TRBJ1-1; D possibly corresponds to TRBD1 (6 bases). This CDR3 comprises 14 residues. Germline V gene sequence: CDR1 LNHDA, CDR2 SQIVND (reference sequence). V was shortened by 0 bases and J by 8 bases, with 13 bases between the two germline ends. CDR3 residues: CASSIDLTGTEAFF. Written as DNA, the CDR3 is TGTGCCAGTAGTATAGACCTAACAGGGACAGAAGCTTTCTTT.

This clonotype was observed many times. CDR3 bases: TGTGCCAGCAGCTTTCCCAGGGTTCAGAACACTGAAGCTTTCTTT. It codes for CASSFPRVQNTEAFF. J is TRBJ1-1 and V is TRBV11-1; D may be TRBD1 (5 bases). There are 15 residues in the CDR3. Germline values: CDR1 SGHAT, CDR2 FQDESV (reference sequence). V lost 3 bases to trimming and J lost 1 base, with 12 bases between them.

The chain couples TRBV9 to TRBJ2-5; a weak D match, TRBD2 (6 bases). This CDR3 is built from 13 residues. Trimming stripped 5 bases from V and 4 bases from J, with 12 bases between. Germline V lookup: CDR1 SGDLS, CDR2 YYNGEE. The DNA for the CDR3 is TGTGCCAGCAGAGGCGGAGGGTCAGAGACCCAGTACTTC. Translating it yields CASRGGGSETQYF.

In its sample, this clonotype was seen many times. The J gene is TRBJ2-7, the V gene TRBV4-2, with 14 bases lining up with TRBD2. V lost 3 bases and J lost 4; bases outside the gene matches: 2. The germline V gene has CDR1 LGHNA and CDR2 YNFKEQ. CDR3 length: 15 residues. The CDR3 is CASSQTSGGAYEQYF. The CDR3 bases are TGTGCCAGCAGCCAGACTAGCGGGGGGGCTTACGAGCAGTACTTC.

This clonotype occurred a few times. This chain joins TRBV11-2 and TRBJ2-7; 10 nucleotides line up with TRBD1. The germline CDR1 and CDR2 sequences are SGHAT and FQNNGV. This CDR3 region has 14 residues. J lost 9 bases, V lost 0 bases, and 5 bases had no gene match. The CDR3 nucleotides are TGTGCCAGCAGCTTAGAGGGGACAGGGGCTGGGCAGTACTTC. It yields the protein CASSLEGTGAGQYF.

This clonotype was counted many times. The chain is built from TRBV19 and TRBJ1-1, with D perhaps matching TRBD1 (5 bases). V lost 0 bases and J lost 9, with 23 bases in between. The CDR3 is 17 amino acids. Germline assignment: CDR1 LNHDA and CDR2 SQIVND (reference sequence). The CDR3 spells CASSIDLVRIGGSQAFF. In DNA, the CDR3 is TGTGCCAGTAGTATAGATCTGGTTCGGATCGGGGGGAGTCAAGCTTTCTTT.

The chain joins TRBV10-3 to TRBJ1-1, with a possible D match to TRBD1 (6 bases). V dropped 10 bases and J dropped 4 bases, with 22 bases sitting between them. In germline, CDR1 is ENHRY, CDR2 SYGVKD. The CDR3 contains 15 residues. The CDR3 protein is CATDQGTRGPTEAFF. CDR3 DNA sequence: TGTGCCACGGACCAGGGGACAAGGGGCCCCACTGAAGCTTTCTTT.

This clonotype was observed a handful of times. This chain joins TRBV5-1 and TRBJ2-3; 16 bases agree with TRBD2. CDR1 SGHRS and CDR2 YFSETQ come from the germline V gene. The V gene end was trimmed by 4 bases and the J gene end by 1 base; junction bases not matched to a gene: 9. The CDR3 extends over 19 amino acids. CDR3 in amino acids: CASSPGLAGGPGGTDTQYF. The CDR3 DNA sequence: TGCGCCAGCAGCCCGGGACTAGCGGGAGGGCCAGGGGGCACAGATACGCAGTATTTT.

In its sample, this clonotype was seen many times. V is TRBV6-5 and J is TRBJ1-2, with unresolved D. CDR1 and CDR2 from the germline V gene are MNHEY and SVGAGI. CDR3 size: 15 residues. V shed 0 bases and J shed 2 bases, with 10 bases lying between them. The CDR3 region is CASSYSPLANYGYTF. The CDR3 region has the DNA TGTGCCAGCAGTTACTCGCCTCTGGCAAACTATGGCTACACCTTC.

CDR3 in DNA: TGTGCCAGCAGTCCTTTTAGGACAGGGGGCCTCACTGAAGCTTTCTTT. Its protein product is CASSPFRTGGLTEAFF. The rearrangement links TRBV2 to TRBJ1-1; 11 bases line up with TRBD1. The germline CDR1 and CDR2 sequences are SNHLY and FYNNEI. The CDR3 is 16 residues long. After removal of 5 bases from V and 4 bases from J, the junction contained 9 bases not matched to a gene.

This clonotype was observed at least ten times. The chain has TRBV3-1 and TRBJ1-6; D remains ambiguous. With 0 bases removed from V and 7 bases from J, the gap between germline ends came to 13 bases. CDR1 is LGHDT and CDR2 is YNNKEL in the germline V gene (reference sequence). This CDR3 has 16 residues. CDR3 in amino acids: CASSQDLRGGNSPLHF. DNA for the CDR3: TGTGCCAGCAGCCAAGATCTGCGGGGAGGCAATTCACCCCTCCACTTT.

This clonotype was counted many times. V usage is TRBV18 and J usage is TRBJ2-7; D tentatively fits TRBD1 or TRBD2 (5 bases each). Germline lookup yields CDR1 KGHSH and CDR2 LQKENI. The CDR3 length is 15 residues. With 3 bases removed from V and 0 bases from J, the gap between germline ends came to 12 bases. CDR3 nucleotides: TGTGCCAGCTCACCGCCCAGGGACGGCTCCTACGAGCAGTACTTC. Amino acid sequence: CASSPPRDGSYEQYF.

This clonotype was seen many times. This chain joins TRBV7-2 and TRBJ2-7; D call uncertain. The V gene lost 4 bases and the J gene lost 4 bases, with 14 bases spanning the gap. CDR1 is SGHTA and CDR2 is FQGNSA in the germline V gene. The CDR3 totals 14 residues. This chain's CDR3 is CASSYLRDTYEQYF. The CDR3 DNA sequence: TGTGCCAGCAGCTACCTTAGAGACACTTACGAGCAGTACTTC.

This clonotype occurred many times. The genes are TRBV10-3 and TRBJ1-1; 11 positions match TRBD1. The CDR3 is made up of 13 amino acids. V dropped 10 bases and J dropped 4; count of bases not matched to a gene: 5. Germline-derived CDR1 and CDR2 are ENHRY and SYGVKD. CDR3 amino acids: CATEDRGPTEAFF. The CDR3 nucleotides read TGTGCCACGGAGGACAGGGGGCCCACTGAAGCTTTCTTT.

In this sample, this clonotype turned up many times. This chain's CDR3 is CASSLGRGGTEAFF. The CDR3 DNA is TGTGCCAGCAGCTTAGGCAGGGGCGGCACTGAAGCTTTCTTT. The V and J genes are TRBV11-2 and TRBJ1-1; possibly TRBD1 for D (6 bases). The CDR3 has 14 residues. Germline assignment: CDR1 SGHAT and CDR2 FQNNGV. V was shortened by 1 base and J by 4 bases, with 10 bases between the two germline ends.

The CDR3 coding sequence is TGCGCCAGCCAAAGGCAAGGAACCGGGGAGCTGTTTTTT. Its protein product is CASQRQGTGELFF. The genes are TRBV10-1 and TRBJ2-2, with D unresolved. Trimming removed 8 bases from V and 5 bases from J, with 12 bases in between. The germline gives CDR1 WNHNN, CDR2 SYGVQD (reference sequence). The length of the CDR3 is 13 residues.

V and J are TRBV7-2 and TRBJ2-2; 10 bases line up with TRBD2. Germline V gene sequence: CDR1 SGHTA, CDR2 FQGNSA. Trimming cost V 3 bases and J 4 bases; bases outside gene matches: 11. The CDR3 sequence is 18 residues long. CDR3 region: CASSFRPAGGIGTGELFF. Written as DNA, the CDR3 is TGTGCCAGCAGCTTTAGGCCAGCGGGAGGGATCGGCACCGGGGAGCTGTTTTTT.

In this sample, this clonotype turned up many times. A junction boundary mismatches the germline segment, possibly from a read error. The chain joins TRBV7-9 to TRBJ2-2; 9 bases are a match to TRBD1. CDR3 length: 19 amino acids. The V gene's germline CDR1 is SEHNR and CDR2 FQNEAQ (reference sequence). CDR3 in DNA: TGTGCCAGCACCTTAACAGGGGGCCTTGCGTCTCCGAACACCGGGGAGCTGTTTTTT. It translates to CASTLTGGLASPNTGELFF.

The chain joins TRBV20-1 to TRBJ2-1, with 8 bases that match TRBD2. The CDR3 loop spans 13 amino acids. The junction had 8 bases not matched to a gene; V was cut back by 6 bases and J by 7 bases. Per germline, CDR1 DFQATT and CDR2 SNEGSKA (reference sequence). CDR3: CSAGTRAFNEQFF. CDR3 DNA sequence: TGCAGTGCGGGGACTAGGGCGTTTAATGAGCAGTTCTTC.

This clonotype was recorded at least ten times. This chain links TRBV9 with TRBJ1-1; D is possibly TRBD1 (6 bases). The germline V and J ends were trimmed by 0 bases and 1 base, with 7 bases remaining between them. The CDR3 is made up of 14 amino acids. Germline CDR1 SGDLS, CDR2 YYNGEE. The CDR3 sequence is CASSVDRANTEAFF. CDR3 coding DNA: TGTGCCAGCAGCGTAGACAGGGCGAACACTGAAGCTTTCTTT.

V is TRBV13 and J is TRBJ2-5; no clear D gene. Trimming stripped 2 bases from V and 2 bases from J, with 9 bases between. Germline V gene sequence: CDR1 PRHDT, CDR2 FYEKMQ (reference sequence). The CDR3 has 14 residues. The CDR3 spells CASSLRRQQETQYF. In nucleotides, the CDR3 is TGTGCCAGCAGCTTAAGGCGGCAACAAGAGACCCAGTACTTC.